The next 31 T cell receptor beta chains were all read from a single sample in a study of T cells in pancreatic ductal adenocarcinoma. No neoadjuvant therapy was given to the selected pancreatic ductal adenocarcinoma patients before their surgery. Data came from immunoSEQ multiplex PCR; TCRdb stores just in-frame clones and leaves some out. The data contain about 31,000 clones, 90% to 95% of them singletons. Sequenced material: PBMCs. These receptors were obtained from a human donor with pancreatic ductal adenocarcinoma.

The chain is built from TRBV27 and TRBJ2-7; no definite D call. This CDR3 region has 12 residues. The ends were cut back, 2 bases at V and 0 bases at J, with 2 bases in the middle. The germline V gene encodes CDR1 MNHEY and CDR2 SMNVEV (reference sequence). In DNA form, the CDR3 reads TGTGCCAGCAGTTTACCCTCCTACGAGCAGTACTTC. It encodes CASSLPSYEQYF.

The chain uses TRBV7-9 and TRBJ2-7; 7 nucleotides match TRBD2. CDR3 length: 16 residues. Germline V gene data show CDR1 as SEHNR and CDR2 as FQNEAQ (reference sequence). After removal of 5 bases from V and 1 base from J, the junction contained 11 bases not matched to a gene. The CDR3 bases are TGTGCCAGCAGCCCCTCCGCGGGGGTAAGATCCTACGAGCAGTACTTC. This codes for CASSPSAGVRSYEQYF.

V gene TRBV2 combines with J gene TRBJ1-2; D call uncertain. Germline CDR1 SNHLY, CDR2 FYNNEI. Trimming removed 6 bases from V and 3 bases from J, with 20 bases in between. The CDR3 loop spans 16 amino acids. The CDR3 protein is CASSDAEASLHYGYTF. The CDR3 DNA reads TGTGCCAGCAGCGACGCCGAGGCCTCGCTTCACTATGGCTACACCTTC.

The chain is built from TRBV18 and TRBJ2-7; weak D call: TRBD1 (6 bases). The CDR3 totals 17 residues. V was shortened by 2 bases and J by 5 bases, with 22 bases between the two germline ends. Germline CDR1 KGHSH, CDR2 LQKENI. The CDR3 loop reads CASSPTPPGHRGDEQYF. DNA for the CDR3: TGTGCCAGCTCACCAACGCCCCCGGGACACCGAGGGGACGAGCAGTACTTC.

The chain links TRBV28 to TRBJ1-1; no definite D call. CDR3 length equals 13 residues. CDR1 is MDHEN and CDR2 is SYDVKM in the germline V gene. The V end was cut by 2 bases, the J end by 5 bases, with 9 bases between. The CDR3 protein is CASSLLGSTEAFF. The CDR3 bases are TGTGCCAGCAGTTTACTAGGTTCGACTGAAGCTTTCTTT.

This clone was observed once. The chain combines TRBV11-2 with TRBJ2-7, with TRBD2 matching 10 bases. The germline CDR1 and CDR2 sequences are SGHAT and FQNNGV. The V segment lost 0 bases and the J segment 4 bases; nucleotides outside the gene matches: 3. This CDR3 is 15 amino acids long. The CDR3 nucleotides are TGTGCCAGCAGCTTAGAGGCTAGCGGGAGTTACGAGCAGTACTTC. It translates to CASSLEASGSYEQYF.

This sequence joins TRBV27 and TRBJ1-4, with D hard to call. The CDR3 runs 15 residues. V was clipped by 6 bases and J by 5 bases, with 16 bases between them. Per germline, CDR1 MNHEY and CDR2 SMNVEV (reference sequence). CDR3 in DNA: TGTGCCAGCAGCCCCTTCGAAAGCTCGAATGAAAAACTGTTTTTT. Translating it yields CASSPFESSNEKLFF. Full variable domain (missing parts from reference TRBV27 and TRBJ1-4): EAQVTQNPRYLITVTGKKLTVTCSQNMNHEYMSWYRQDPGLGLRQIYYSMNVEVTDKGDVPEGYKVSRKEKRNFPLILESPSPNQTSLYFCASSPFESSNEKLFFGSGTQLSVL.

The chain uses TRBV11-2 and TRBJ1-3; TRBD1 matches 7 bases. The germline gives CDR1 SGHAT, CDR2 FQNNGV. CDR3 length: 16 amino acids. J lost 2 bases, V lost 4 bases, and 8 bases had no gene match. This CDR3 reads CASSSLTGSAGNTIYF. DNA for the CDR3: TGTGCCAGCAGCTCCCTGACAGGGAGCGCTGGAAACACCATATATTTT.

J is TRBJ2-5 and V is TRBV19; D may match TRBD1 or TRBD2 (6 bases each). V was shortened by 9 bases and J by 4 bases, with 18 bases between the two germline ends. The CDR3 length is 14 residues. Germline V gene sequence: CDR1 LNHDA, CDR2 SQIVND (reference sequence). CDR3 bases: TGTGCCAGCATGGAGGGGGGAGTGGGAGAGACCCAGTACTTC. The encoded protein is CASMEGGVGETQYF. Based on the CDR3 plus reference TRBV19 and TRBJ2-5, the full variable domain is DGGITQSPKYLFRKEGQNVTLSCEQNLNHDAMYWYRQDPGQGLRLIYYSQIVNDFQKGDIAEGYSVSREKKESFPLTVTSAQKNPTAFYLCASMEGGVGETQYFGPGTRLLVL.

The chain has TRBV29-1 and TRBJ1-4; D is uncertain. This CDR3 spans 11 amino acids. V lost 7 bases and J lost 8, with 11 bases in between. Germline assignment: CDR1 SQVTM and CDR2 ANQGSEA. CDR3 region: CSGGVGEKLFF. The CDR3 DNA reads as TGCAGCGGCGGAGTAGGGGAAAAACTGTTTTTT.

CDR3 sequence reads: CASSGGRVGTGELFF. The CDR3 DNA is TGTGCCAGCAGTGGGGGCAGGGTAGGCACCGGGGAGCTGTTTTTT. The V gene is TRBV2, the J gene TRBJ2-2, with D possibly TRBD1 on 5 matching bases. This CDR3 region has 15 residues. Germline CDR1 SNHLY, CDR2 FYNNEI. Trimming took off 4 bases at V and 4 bases at J, with 13 bases between the two ends.

The chain is built from TRBV30 and TRBJ2-5; D unresolved. Germline CDR1 reads GTSNPN; CDR2 reads SVGIG (reference sequence). Trimming took 0 bases from V and 5 from J, leaving 7 bases between them. This CDR3 is 12 amino acids long. This CDR3 is CAWSVSRETQYF. The DNA for the CDR3 is TGTGCCTGGAGTGTATCTAGGGAGACCCAGTACTTC.

V and J are TRBV28 and TRBJ2-2; D gene unclear. Germline V gene sequence: CDR1 MDHEN, CDR2 SYDVKM. The CDR3 is made up of 13 amino acids. Trimming cost V 5 bases and J 6 bases, with 10 bases left between them. CDR3 loop: CASSPLRPGELFF. The DNA for the CDR3 is TGTGCCAGCAGTCCCCTCAGGCCCGGGGAGCTGTTTTTT. The whole variable domain, remainder taken from reference TRBV28 and TRBJ2-2, is DVKVTQSSRYLVKRTGEKVFLECVQDMDHENMFWYRQDPGLGLRLIYFSYDVKMKEKGDIPEGYSVSREKKERFSLILESASTNQTSMYLCASSPLRPGELFFGEGSRLTVL.

The chain uses TRBV5-5 and TRBJ1-5, with TRBD1 matching 8 bases. Unmatched junction bases numbered 8, after V lost 0 bases and J lost 6 bases. Germline V lookup: CDR1 SGHKS, CDR2 YYEKEE (reference sequence). The CDR3 is made up of 16 amino acids. The CDR3 nucleotides read TGTGCCAGCAGCTTGGACAGGACAGGGAGTGGTCAGCCCCAGCATTTT. It translates to CASSLDRTGSGQPQHF.

This chain uses TRBV7-9 with TRBJ2-7; possible D gene TRBD2, 5 bases. Trimming took 5 bases from V and 7 from J, leaving 18 bases between them. The CDR3 extends over 14 amino acids. Germline CDR1 is SEHNR and CDR2 is FQNEAQ (reference sequence). In DNA form, the CDR3 reads TGTGCCAGCAGCCGGGGAATAACTACTGGGGAGCAGTACTTC. Translated: CASSRGITTGEQYF.

The chain has TRBV28 and TRBJ1-1; D possibly corresponds to TRBD1 (5 bases). Trimming removed 7 bases at V and 5 bases at J, with 17 bases between. The CDR3 has 14 residues. Looked up from germline, CDR1 is MDHEN and CDR2 is SYDVKM. The CDR3 nucleotides read TGTGCCAGCACACCCCGTGGGGCTTGGACTGAAGCTTTCTTT. Encoded protein: CASTPRGAWTEAFF.

In this sample, this clone turned up a few times. The V and J genes are TRBV10-3 and TRBJ2-3, with D possibly matching TRBD1 (7 bases). This CDR3 region has 14 residues. The germline CDR1 and CDR2 sequences are ENHRY and SYGVKD. V was pared by 3 bases and J by 4 bases, with 11 bases between. The CDR3 region has the DNA TGTGCCATCAGTGATGGAGGGGGCCCAGATACGCAGTATTTT. Its protein is CAISDGGGPDTQYF.

The chain joins TRBV28 to TRBJ1-1; 8 bases line up with TRBD1. From germline, CDR1 is MDHEN and CDR2 SYDVKM. The V and J ends lost 2 bases and 7 bases, in that order; junction bases with no gene match: 9. CDR3 length equals 15 residues. The CDR3 nucleotides are TGTGCCAGCAGTTTAGGCGCAGGGGGCGCGGGTGAAGCTTTCTTT. Protein sequence: CASSLGAGGAGEAFF.

The chain employs TRBV4-1 and TRBJ2-7; TRBD1 aligns across 11 bases. J lost 6 bases, V lost 4 bases, and 5 bases had no gene match. This CDR3 contains 14 residues. Germline V gene data show CDR1 as MGHRA and CDR2 as YSYEKL. In DNA, the CDR3 is TGCGCCAGCAGCCCCGGGACAGGGGGGCGCGAGCAGTACTTC. Protein sequence: CASSPGTGGREQYF.

This rearrangement joins TRBV18 to TRBJ2-1; D possibly matches TRBD1 or TRBD2 (5 bases each). This CDR3 has 12 residues. CDR1 is KGHSH and CDR2 is LQKENI in the germline V gene. V dropped 3 bases and J dropped 9 bases, with 9 bases sitting between them. The CDR3 sequence is CASSPRDGEQFF. CDR3 bases: TGTGCCAGCTCACCTCGGGACGGTGAGCAGTTCTTC.

The gene calls are TRBV5-1 and TRBJ2-7; D is uncertain. V was shortened by 1 base and J by 4 bases, with 12 bases between the two germline ends. This CDR3 is built from 14 residues. CDR1 is SGHRS, CDR2 YFSETQ, per germline. The CDR3 nucleotides are TGCGCCAGCAGCTTGCAACCCGATGGATACGAGCAGTACTTC. Amino acids: CASSLQPDGYEQYF.

The rearrangement links TRBV19 to TRBJ2-7; a weak D match, TRBD1 (5 bases). CDR3 length equals 13 residues. V lost 6 bases and J 0 bases, leaving 9 bases between the germline ends. CDR1 LNHDA and CDR2 SQIVND come from the germline V gene (reference sequence). The CDR3 region has the DNA TGTGCCAGTAGCCCTGACAGCTCCTACGAGCAGTACTTC. Residues: CASSPDSSYEQYF.

The chain recombines TRBV7-8 with TRBJ1-1; D is uncertain. CDR3 length: 13 amino acids. Looked up from germline, CDR1 is SGHVS and CDR2 is FQNEAQ. V shed 5 bases and J shed 0 bases, with 7 bases lying between them. Here the CDR3 DNA reads TGTGCCAGCAGCAACAGAATGAACACTGAAGCTTTCTTT. Translation: CASSNRMNTEAFF.

The chain recombines TRBV27 with TRBJ2-7, with 12 bases that match TRBD2. CDR1 MNHEY and CDR2 SMNVEV come from the germline V gene (reference sequence). The CDR3 runs 15 residues. The V segment lost 5 bases and the J segment 6 bases; nucleotides outside the gene matches: 8. The CDR3 sequence is CASSPWTSGKSEQYF. CDR3 nucleotides: TGTGCCAGCAGTCCGTGGACTAGCGGGAAATCCGAGCAGTACTTC.

The chain is built from TRBV7-8 and TRBJ2-3; no clear D gene. CDR1 SGHVS and CDR2 FQNEAQ come from the germline V gene. The CDR3 sequence is 15 residues long. V was clipped by 1 base and J by 1 base, with 9 bases between them. This CDR3 reads CASSLGTRRTDTQYF. The CDR3 DNA reads as TGTGCCAGCAGCTTAGGGACCCGTCGCACAGATACGCAGTATTTT.

The rearrangement joins TRBV18 to TRBJ1-1; D remains ambiguous. Germline V gene data show CDR1 as KGHSH and CDR2 as LQKENI. V shed 1 base and J shed 0 bases, with 9 bases lying between them. This CDR3 contains 15 residues. Here the CDR3 reads CASSPLEGMNTEAFF. In DNA form, the CDR3 reads TGTGCCAGCTCACCACTTGAAGGGATGAACACTGAAGCTTTCTTT.

This chain links TRBV7-9 with TRBJ1-1, with a tentative D call TRBD1 (5 bases). Germline V gives CDR1 SEHNR, CDR2 FQNEAQ (reference sequence). With 11 bases removed from V and 0 bases from J, the gap between germline ends came to 13 bases. CDR3 length: 13 amino acids. The CDR3 DNA is TGTGCCGGGGCAGGAGGGATGAACACTGAAGCTTTCTTT. It encodes CAGAGGMNTEAFF.

The gene calls are TRBV9 and TRBJ2-5, with 7 nucleotides matching TRBD1. Germline CDR1 and CDR2: SGDLS and YYNGEE. V lost 1 base and J lost 5; bases outside the gene matches: 5. The CDR3 runs 14 residues. The CDR3 DNA reads TGTGCCAGCAGCGTATCCCCGGACAGGGAGACCCAGTACTTC. The encoded protein is CASSVSPDRETQYF.

Written as DNA, the CDR3 is TGTGCCAGCAGCCTTAGCGGGGCTAGCTCCTACGAGCAGTACTTC. It yields the protein CASSLSGASSYEQYF. The V and J genes are TRBV28 and TRBJ2-5; 8 bases match TRBD2. The DNA end lines up better with TRBJ2-7; the J call may be wrong. The CDR3 length is 15 residues. Germline V lookup: CDR1 MDHEN, CDR2 SYDVKM.

This chain joins TRBV11-2 and TRBJ2-5; TRBD1 agrees at 7 bases. Germline loops: CDR1 SGHAT, CDR2 FQNNGV. This CDR3 has 14 amino acids. V trimming: 3 bases; J trimming: 1 base; junction bases outside the gene matches: 2. CDR3 residues: CASSFGTVQETQYF. DNA of the CDR3: TGTGCCAGCAGCTTTGGGACAGTCCAAGAGACCCAGTACTTC.

This clone has a single count. The chain is built from TRBV28 and TRBJ2-1; 9 bases are a match to TRBD1. With V trimmed by 7 bases and J by 5 bases, 9 bases remained unmatched. The CDR3 loop spans 15 amino acids. In germline, CDR1 is MDHEN, CDR2 SYDVKM. The CDR3: CASIHPGTGNNEQFF. CDR3 sequence (DNA): TGTGCCAGCATCCATCCCGGGACAGGGAACAATGAGCAGTTCTTC.